Each of the 9 T cell receptor beta chains below was sequenced from the same sample in a study of blood T cell repertoires in COVID-19. The method was immunoSEQ multiplex PCR; TCRdb's version includes in-frame clones alone and lacks a portion of them. Of 200,000 to 250,000 clones in the sample, around 80% were seen once. The sample comprised peripheral blood. These TCRs come from a woman aged 80 or over with COVID-19, enrolled during active disease.

V is TRBV18 and J is TRBJ1-5; tentative D call: TRBD1 (6 bases). V lost 5 bases to trimming and J lost 1 base, with 12 bases between them. The CDR3 totals 15 residues. Germline loops: CDR1 KGHSH, CDR2 LQKENI. CDR3 DNA sequence: TGTGCCAGCTCAACGAACCAGGGGAGCAATCAGCCCCAGCATTTT. It encodes CASSTNQGSNQPQHF.

V and J are TRBV7-6 and TRBJ2-1, with 11 bases fitting TRBD2. V shed 5 bases, J shed 7 bases, and the junction held 10 bases outside the gene matches. The germline V gene encodes CDR1 SGHVS and CDR2 FNYEAQ. This CDR3 region has 16 residues. The CDR3 loop reads CASSPRLAGSQNEQFF. Here the CDR3 DNA reads TGTGCCAGCAGCCCAAGACTAGCGGGAAGTCAGAATGAGCAGTTCTTC. The full variable domain, with the rest looked up from reference TRBV7-6 and TRBJ2-1, is GAGVSQSPRYKVTKRGQDVALRCDPISGHVSLYWYRQALGQGPEFLTYFNYEAQQDKSGLPNDRFSAERPEGSISTLTIQRTEQRDSAMYRCASSPRLAGSQNEQFFGPGTRLTVL.

The chain uses TRBV5-1 and TRBJ2-2, with D possibly being TRBD2 (6 bases). The CDR3 consists of 15 residues. V was shortened by 0 bases and J by 7 bases, with 13 bases between the two germline ends. Germline CDR1 is SGHRS and CDR2 is YFSETQ. The CDR3 sequence: CASSLEEGRNGELFF. CDR3 in DNA: TGCGCCAGCAGCTTGGAAGAGGGGAGGAACGGGGAGCTGTTTTTT.

V gene TRBV10-3 combines with J gene TRBJ2-5; a possible D gene is TRBD2 (6 bases). The germline CDR1 and CDR2 sequences are ENHRY and SYGVKD. With 2 bases removed from V and 2 bases from J, the gap between germline ends came to 12 bases. This CDR3 spans 15 amino acids. DNA for the CDR3: TGTGCCATCAGTGAGGGTTTGGCGGGGCAAGAGACCCAGTACTTC. This encodes CAISEGLAGQETQYF.

This sequence joins TRBV12-3 or TRBV12-4 and TRBJ2-7; 8 nucleotides align to TRBD1. After removal of 7 bases from V and 6 bases from J, the junction contained 8 bases not matched to a gene. The CDR3 sequence is 13 residues long. The CDR3 reads CASTIGQGREQYF. The CDR3 region has the DNA TGTGCCAGCACCATTGGACAGGGTCGCGAGCAGTACTTC.

This clone appeared a few times. The chain combines TRBV7-8 with TRBJ2-7; 7 bases line up with TRBD1. The CDR3 extends over 13 amino acids. From germline, CDR1 is SGHVS and CDR2 FQNEAQ. J was trimmed by 7 bases and V by 1 base; bases with no gene match: 4. For the CDR3, the DNA is TGTGCCAGCAGCTTAGACAGACAGGGAGAGCAGTACTTC. It is translated as CASSLDRQGEQYF.

The rearrangement joins TRBV11-2 to TRBJ1-6; 7 bases agree with TRBD1. CDR3 length: 15 amino acids. Germline CDR1 is SGHAT and CDR2 is FQNNGV. V dropped 5 bases and J dropped 5; count of bases not matched to a gene: 6. The CDR3 DNA sequence: TGTGCCAGCAGCCAGGGGGGACAAAATAATTCACCCCTCCACTTT. Translating it yields CASSQGGQNNSPLHF.

The chain links TRBV3-1 (or the pseudogene TRBV3-2) to TRBJ2-5; the match to TRBD2 covers 13 bases. Trimming cost V 4 bases and J 4 bases; bases outside gene matches: 6. The CDR3 covers 16 residues. Germline CDR1 reads LGHDT; CDR2 reads YNNKEL (reference sequence). CDR3 loop: CASSPTSGGARETQYF. The CDR3 nucleotides are TGTGCCAGCAGCCCAACTAGCGGGGGGGCCAGAGAGACCCAGTACTTC.

V usage is TRBV23-1 and J usage is TRBJ2-1, with D perhaps TRBD2 (6 bases). TRBV23-1 is annotated as an ORF whose role is uncertain. The CDR3 is made up of 18 amino acids. V was clipped by 2 bases and J by 8 bases, with 25 bases between them. The CDR3 here is CASSQVSAGRSGGDEQFF. The CDR3 region has the DNA TGCGCCAGCAGTCAAGTTTCAGCGGGCAGGAGTGGTGGGGATGAGCAGTTCTTC.